These 20 T cell receptor beta chains came from one sample sequenced in a study of beta chain features in type 1 diabetes. Sequenced material consisted of expressed TCRB transcripts (all of the isolated RNA was reverse transcribed). Sequencing was performed with immunoSEQ multiplex PCR; in TCRdb, only in-frame clones are kept and a portion is missing. The sample records under 550,000 clones, roughly 10% being singletons. The sequenced sample consisted of naive CD4+ T cells from blood. The receptors here all came from a woman between 18 and 29 years old in good health.

This clone was observed a few times. The chain links TRBV19 to TRBJ2-7; 9 bases are a match to TRBD1. CDR3 length: 15 amino acids. V trimming: 6 bases; J trimming: 2 bases; junction bases outside the gene matches: 8. The germline gives CDR1 LNHDA, CDR2 SQIVND (reference sequence). As DNA, the CDR3 is TGTGCCAGTAGAGATACCGGGACAGGGACCTACGAGCAGTACTTC. Its translation: CASRDTGTGTYEQYF.

This clone was found a few times. The rearrangement joins TRBV2 to TRBJ2-1, with a possible D match to TRBD2 (6 bases). CDR3 length equals 10 residues. Germline V CDR1 and CDR2: SNHLY, FYNNEI. The ends were cut back, 9 bases at V and 7 bases at J, with 7 bases in the middle. The CDR3 region is CARGGNEQFF. The CDR3 DNA reads as TGTGCCAGGGGGGGTAATGAGCAGTTCTTC.

This clone showed up just a few times. The rearrangement uses TRBV19 and TRBJ2-1, with a tentative D call TRBD2 (5 bases). Germline-derived CDR1 and CDR2 are LNHDA and SQIVND (reference sequence). This CDR3 spans 12 amino acids. The V end lost 1 base, the J end lost 16 bases, and 14 bases lay between the germline ends. The CDR3 DNA reads as TGTGCCAGTAGTATAGCGGGAACGATTTTCTTCTTC. It codes for CASSIAGTIFFF.

The table lists this clone with a few counts. The germline gene is not matched at one end of the junction; a read error may be the cause. CDR3 loop: CATSLYSLNTEAFF. The DNA of the CDR3 is TGTGCCACCAGCTTGTACAGCCTGAACACTGAAGCTTTCTTT. The chain is built from TRBV5-6 and TRBJ1-1; D unclear. The germline gives CDR1 SGHDT, CDR2 YYEEEE. CDR3 length: 14 residues.

This clone has a handful of counts. Other DNA sequences from this sample encode an identical CDR3 as well. The J gene is TRBJ2-3, the V gene TRBV29-1; no clear D. The V end lost 4 bases, the J end lost 3 bases, and 8 bases lay between the germline ends. This CDR3 region has 12 residues. Germline V lookup: CDR1 SQVTM, CDR2 ANQGSEA. The CDR3 reads CSVAASTDTQYF. The CDR3 nucleotides read TGCAGCGTTGCAGCAAGTACAGATACGCAGTATTTT.

This clone was counted a few times. This same CDR3 is encoded by further DNA sequences in the sample. CDR3 sequence reads: CASSSQGRQETQYF. DNA for the CDR3: TGCGCCAGCAGCTCACAGGGGCGCCAAGAGACCCAGTACTTC. The rearrangement links TRBV5-1 to TRBJ2-5; the match to TRBD1 covers 7 bases. Germline values: CDR1 SGHRS, CDR2 YFSETQ. The V segment lost 3 bases and the J segment 1 base; nucleotides outside the gene matches: 3. The CDR3 runs to 14 residues.

Regarding this clone: This same CDR3 is encoded by further DNA sequences in the sample. The chain has TRBV9 and TRBJ1-2; no firm D call. This CDR3 has 13 residues. Germline assignment: CDR1 SGDLS and CDR2 YYNGEE. With 2 bases removed from V and 0 bases from J, the gap between germline ends came to 5 bases. The DNA of the CDR3 is TGTGCCAGCAGCGTCGTCCCTAACTATGGCTACACCTTC. It is translated as CASSVVPNYGYTF.

This chain uses TRBV2 with TRBJ2-6; the match to TRBD1 covers 9 bases. The CDR3 sequence is 17 residues long. Germline CDR1 SNHLY, CDR2 FYNNEI. J was trimmed by 1 base and V by 4 bases; bases with no gene match: 5. The CDR3 loop reads CASSGGTGMSGANVLTF. CDR3 nucleotides: TGTGCCAGCAGTGGTGGGACAGGGATGTCTGGGGCCAACGTCCTGACTTTC.

The chain joins TRBV6-6 to TRBJ2-3; D gene uncertain. V lost 4 bases, J lost 6 bases, and 14 bases lay in between. Germline V lookup: CDR1 MNHNY, CDR2 SVGAGI (reference sequence). The CDR3 length is 14 residues. CDR3 DNA sequence: TGTGCCAGCAGTTCAGCCCGTCAGTCGGATACGCAGTATTTT. The encoded protein is CASSSARQSDTQYF.

The rearrangement joins TRBV7-2 to TRBJ2-5; 7 bases fit TRBD1. The germline CDR1 and CDR2 sequences are SGHTA and FQGNSA. This CDR3 spans 14 amino acids. Trimming cost V 3 bases and J 4 bases; bases outside gene matches: 5. The DNA of the CDR3 is TGTGCCAGCAGCTTGAGGGGGCTCGGAGAGACCCAGTACTTC. Translation gives CASSLRGLGETQYF.

V is TRBV18 and J is TRBJ2-7; TRBD1 aligns across 8 bases. The CDR3 covers 12 residues. V dropped 4 bases and J dropped 5; count of bases not matched to a gene: 1. Germline CDR1 is KGHSH and CDR2 is LQKENI. In DNA, the CDR3 is TGTGCCAGCTCACTGGACAGGGACGAGCAGTACTTC. Translation gives CASSLDRDEQYF.

This chain connects TRBV15 to TRBJ2-7, with a weak D call TRBD2 (6 bases). Germline CDR1 and CDR2: LNHNV and YYDKDF (reference sequence). Between the trimmed V and J ends, which lost 3 bases and 1 base, there was a span of 19 bases. The CDR3 is made up of 17 amino acids. DNA for the CDR3: TGTGCCACCAGCAGGGGCCCGGGACGGGGAGGTTCCTACGAGCAGTACTTC. It encodes CATSRGPGRGGSYEQYF.

This clone was picked up a small number of times. J is TRBJ2-1 and V is TRBV4-3; D perhaps matches TRBD2 (6 bases). The length of the CDR3 is 18 residues. The germline V and J ends were trimmed by 6 bases and 4 bases, with 25 bases remaining between them. From germline, CDR1 is LGHNA and CDR2 YSLEER. The CDR3 loop reads CASRTSPVSGLLYNEQFF. The CDR3 coding sequence is TGCGCCAGCAGAACCTCCCCGGTTTCGGGACTGCTATACAATGAGCAGTTCTTC.

Only a few counts were recorded for this clone. The chain employs TRBV18 and TRBJ1-4; D remains unclear. V was shortened by 2 bases and J by 7 bases, with 8 bases between the two germline ends. This CDR3 has 13 amino acids. Germline CDR1 is KGHSH and CDR2 is LQKENI. The CDR3 DNA reads TGTGCCAGCTCACCAGGGGTTGCTGAAAAACTGTTTTTT. Translation: CASSPGVAEKLFF.

The J gene is TRBJ1-4, the V gene TRBV11-1, with D unresolved. In germline, CDR1 is SGHAT, CDR2 FQDESV (reference sequence). The CDR3 loop spans 13 amino acids. Trimming removed 5 bases at V and 8 bases at J, with 12 bases between. CDR3 in DNA: TGTGCCAGCAGCCCTCGGCGATGGGAAAAACTGTTTTTT. It yields the protein CASSPRRWEKLFF. Variable domain in full (rest from reference TRBV11-1 and TRBJ1-4): EAEVAQSPRYKITEKSQAVAFWCDPISGHATLYWYRQILGQGPELLVQFQDESVVDDSQLPKDRFSAERLKGVDSTLKIQPAELGDSAMYLCASSPRRWEKLFFGSGTQLSVL.

The chain employs TRBV7-2 and TRBJ1-1; D not resolved. Germline V lookup: CDR1 SGHTA, CDR2 FQGNSA. The CDR3 runs to 13 residues. The V end lost 4 bases, the J end lost 3 bases, and 9 bases lay between the germline ends. The CDR3 region has the DNA TGTGCCAGCAGCTCACAGACTTACACTGAAGCTTTCTTT. As protein: CASSSQTYTEAFF.

This clone occurred a few times. The chain links TRBV7-2 to TRBJ2-5; 7 bases fit TRBD1. CDR3 length: 15 amino acids. V dropped 1 base and J dropped 6; count of bases not matched to a gene: 8. From germline, CDR1 is SGHTA and CDR2 FQGNSA. For the CDR3, the DNA is TGTGCCAGCAGCTTAGTAGTCAGGGGGTTAAAGACCCAGTACTTC. It is translated as CASSLVVRGLKTQYF.

This clone was counted between two and nine times. The chain uses TRBV5-1 and TRBJ2-2; 8 bases are a match to TRBD2. V lost 3 bases and J lost 5; bases outside the gene matches: 3. Germline-derived CDR1 and CDR2 are SGHRS and YFSETQ. There are 14 residues in the CDR3. In DNA, the CDR3 is TGCGCCAGCAGCTCGAGCGGGGGTACCGGGGAGCTGTTTTTT. As protein: CASSSSGGTGELFF.

V gene TRBV27 combines with J gene TRBJ2-7; 12 bases align to TRBD1. Per the germline V gene, CDR1 is MNHEY and CDR2 is SMNVEV (reference sequence). The V gene end was trimmed by 5 bases and the J gene end by 6 bases; junction bases not matched to a gene: 5. The length of the CDR3 is 14 residues. In DNA, the CDR3 is TGTGCCAGCAGTCTCCGGGACAGGGGGCGCGAGCAGTACTTC. It codes for CASSLRDRGREQYF.

This clone has just a few counts. J is TRBJ2-1 and V is TRBV4-2; TRBD2 matches at 10 bases. The CDR3 consists of 15 residues. V lost 0 bases, J lost 4 bases, and 0 bases stayed unmatched. The germline V gene encodes CDR1 LGHNA and CDR2 YNFKEQ. The CDR3 spells CASSQELAGYNEQFF. The CDR3 DNA reads TGTGCCAGCAGCCAAGAACTAGCGGGGTACAATGAGCAGTTCTTC.